This T cell receptor (beta chain) was documented in a study of shared clonotypes between healthy human individuals. Broader study findings: Among donors, the sharing of clonotypes was expected to be influenced by sequencing depth. Sequencing of the sorted subsets was shown by rarefaction to be incomplete despite large depth. Naive subsets tended to show greater estimated richness than memory subsets.

Deletions cut 0 bases from V and 7 bases from J, with 16 bases between. CDR3 length equals 16 residues. In germline, CDR1 is KGHSH, CDR2 LQKENI. With regard to this clone: Its antigen is unidentified.

Replicate PCRs for sorted subsets used 200 to 250 ng DNA; this equaled about 30,000 T cell genomes. Libraries were prepared by immunoSEQ multiplex PCR; TCRdb keeps only in-frame clonotypes and omits some of them. The sample has 650,000 to 750,000 clones, 55% to 75% seen once. This chain uses TRBV18 with TRBJ1-5; D remains ambiguous. This TCR was sampled from a woman aged 25 to 45 in good health. Sequencing input: memory CD4+ T cells sorted from blood. The sample's subset: CD45RA-negative fraction. The DNA of the CDR3 is TGTGCCAGCTCACCACCGGGAGGGCGGTTCGGGCAGCCCCAGCATTTT. Translated: CASSPPGGRFGQPQHF.